These 17 T cell receptor beta chains came from one sample sequenced in a study of blood T cell repertoires in COVID-19. Data came from immunoSEQ multiplex PCR; TCRdb stores just in-frame clones and leaves some out. This sample has roughly 270,000 clones, with 85% found just once. The sample taken for sequencing was PBMCs or T cells enriched from blood (not recorded which). The receptors were gathered from a woman between 45 and 65 years old who had recovered from COVID-19.

The V call is TRBV12-3 or TRBV12-4, the J call TRBJ1-1; D remains unclear. CDR3 length equals 12 residues. V was clipped by 7 bases and J by 3 bases, with 9 bases between them. This chain's CDR3 is CASTGFDTEAFF. CDR3 coding DNA: TGTGCCAGCACGGGGTTTGACACTGAAGCTTTCTTT.

The genes are TRBV6-2 or TRBV6-3 and TRBJ1-5, with a tentative D call TRBD1 (5 bases). Trimming left V 4 bases short and J 3 bases short, with 19 bases between. From germline, CDR1 is MNHEY and CDR2 SVGEGT. CDR3 size: 17 residues. The CDR3 sequence is CASSSKGHLGNNQPQHF. The CDR3 DNA sequence: TGTGCCAGCAGTTCCAAAGGACACCTAGGCAACAATCAGCCCCAGCATTTT.

The chain links TRBV29-1 to TRBJ1-5; TRBD1 is a possible D gene (6 bases). Looked up from germline, CDR1 is SQVTM and CDR2 is ANQGSEA. The V and J ends lost 4 bases and 6 bases respectively, with 13 bases between them. The CDR3 covers 13 residues. The CDR3 sequence is CSVVTGGVQPQHF. For the CDR3, the DNA is TGCAGCGTTGTGACGGGGGGCGTTCAGCCCCAGCATTTT.

The genes are TRBV27 and TRBJ1-1; a possible D gene is TRBD1 (6 bases). Germline lookup yields CDR1 MNHEY and CDR2 SMNVEV (reference sequence). Trimming removed 5 bases from V and 3 bases from J, with 16 bases in between. This CDR3 region has 15 residues. This CDR3 reads CASSQTGGLDTEAFF. In DNA, the CDR3 is TGTGCCAGCAGTCAGACAGGTGGGCTGGACACTGAAGCTTTCTTT.

The chain carries TRBV7-9 and TRBJ2-5, with D possibly being TRBD1 (6 bases). Trimming took off 3 bases at V and 4 bases at J, with 12 bases between the two ends. The germline CDR1 and CDR2 sequences are SEHNR and FQNEAQ (reference sequence). CDR3 size: 14 residues. DNA of the CDR3: TGTGCCAGCAGCTTTTTCACAGGGATAGAGACCCAGTACTTC. This gives the protein CASSFFTGIETQYF.

The rearrangement uses TRBV9 and TRBJ2-7, with 15 bases that match TRBD2. V shed 0 bases, J shed 0 bases, and the junction held 10 bases outside the gene matches. Germline CDR1 is SGDLS and CDR2 is YYNGEE. This CDR3 has 20 residues. As DNA, the CDR3 is TGTGCCAGCAGCGTAGCCTTAGGACTAGCGGGAGGGTACAACTCCTACGAGCAGTACTTC. Translating it yields CASSVALGLAGGYNSYEQYF.

J is TRBJ2-2 and V is TRBV2, with a weak D call TRBD1 (6 bases). This CDR3 spans 15 amino acids. V lost 3 bases and J 2 bases, leaving 10 bases between the germline ends. Germline assignment: CDR1 SNHLY and CDR2 FYNNEI. CDR3 coding DNA: TGTGCCAGCAGTGACAAACAGGGTAACACCGGGGAGCTGTTTTTT. Translated: CASSDKQGNTGELFF.

The gene calls are TRBV9 and TRBJ1-2, with 7 bases that match TRBD1. CDR1 and CDR2 (germline): SGDLS, YYNGEE. The CDR3 is made up of 15 amino acids. V gave up 2 bases and J gave up 2 bases; unmatched junction bases: 6. The CDR3 DNA sequence: TGTGCCAGCAGCGTGGGTGGCAGGGGGAACTATGGCTACACCTTC. Its translation: CASSVGGRGNYGYTF.

V and J are TRBV11-2 and TRBJ1-1; weak D call: TRBD1 (6 bases). CDR1 and CDR2 from the germline V gene are SGHAT and FQNNGV. The CDR3 runs to 14 residues. The ends were cut back, 1 base at V and 1 base at J, with 7 bases in the middle. The CDR3 coding sequence is TGTGCCAGCAGCTTAGTGGGACAGAACACTGAAGCTTTCTTT. It encodes CASSLVGQNTEAFF.

The rearrangement uses TRBV6-1 and TRBJ2-1; 9 nucleotides agree with TRBD2. The length of the CDR3 is 17 residues. CDR1 and CDR2 (germline): MNHNS, SASEGT. The V and J ends lost 0 bases and 8 bases, in that order; junction bases with no gene match: 11. The CDR3 is CASSEALALAGSDEQFF. CDR3 DNA: TGTGCCAGCAGTGAAGCGCTCGCCCTAGCGGGGAGTGATGAGCAGTTCTTC.

In this sample, this clone turned up once. The chain recombines TRBV2 with TRBJ1-5, with unresolved D. Germline lookup yields CDR1 SNHLY and CDR2 FYNNEI. The CDR3 consists of 12 residues. V was clipped by 6 bases and J by 6 bases, with 9 bases between them. The CDR3 region has the DNA TGTGCCAGCAGAATCGGTTTTCAGCCCCAGCATTTT. Translated, it gives CASRIGFQPQHF.

CDR3 DNA: TGTGCCAGCAGGGGCAGGGGGCCGAATTTGAGCAATCAGCCCCAGCATTTT. This codes for CASRGRGPNLSNQPQHF. J is TRBJ1-5 and V is TRBV2; 8 bases are a match to TRBD1. The CDR3 extends over 17 amino acids. V lost 6 bases and J lost 1; bases outside the gene matches: 11. Germline assignment: CDR1 SNHLY and CDR2 FYNNEI.

The CDR3 spells CSVDRGNTEAFF. Here the CDR3 DNA reads TGCAGCGTCGACAGGGGGAACACTGAAGCTTTCTTT. The chain has TRBV29-1 and TRBJ1-1; 8 bases are a match to TRBD1. V shed 6 bases, J shed 1 base, and the junction held 1 base outside the gene matches. The CDR3 consists of 12 residues. In germline, CDR1 is SQVTM, CDR2 ANQGSEA.

The chain couples TRBV6-5 to TRBJ2-1; the D gene is possibly TRBD1 (5 bases). The germline gives CDR1 MNHEY, CDR2 SVGAGI. The CDR3 sequence is 15 residues long. V was clipped by 7 bases and J by 0 bases, with 13 bases between them. The CDR3 region is CASTPQGFSYNEQFF. The CDR3 DNA reads TGTGCCAGCACTCCCCAGGGATTCTCCTACAATGAGCAGTTCTTC.

This clone was found once. The chain has TRBV29-1 and TRBJ1-6, with D unresolved. Germline values: CDR1 SQVTM, CDR2 ANQGSEA. The ends were cut back, 4 bases at V and 7 bases at J, with 11 bases in the middle. This CDR3 region has 13 residues. The CDR3 DNA reads TGCAGCGTTGGTAGAGGGAGGAATTCACCCCTCCACTTT. Translation gives CSVGRGRNSPLHF.

This clone was detected only once. This chain links TRBV15 with TRBJ1-4; D is perhaps TRBD1 (5 bases). Germline assignment: CDR1 LNHNV and CDR2 YYDKDF (reference sequence). The CDR3 covers 15 residues. V was clipped by 0 bases and J by 6 bases, with 11 bases between them. CDR3 in amino acids: CATSRDLGADEKLFF. The CDR3 nucleotides read TGTGCCACCAGCAGAGATCTAGGGGCCGATGAAAAACTGTTTTTT.

The gene calls are TRBV2 and TRBJ1-5, with D perhaps TRBD1 (6 bases). V was trimmed by 8 bases and J by 2 bases, leaving 10 bases between them. The CDR3 covers 13 residues. Germline V lookup: CDR1 SNHLY, CDR2 FYNNEI. The CDR3 here is CASVGGGNQPQHF. In DNA, the CDR3 is TGTGCCAGCGTTGGGGGCGGCAATCAGCCCCAGCATTTT.